This passage covers 9 T cell receptor beta chains from one sample sequenced in a study of response to subunit inactivated influenza vaccine. TCRdb ran MiXCR on the RT-PCR reads and lists one entry per CDR3 protein. The table shows just under 550,000 distinct CDR3 sequences, with under 30% occurring only once. These records were also assigned to another study, of T cells expressing NK-cell markers. That report adds: 5'RACE template switching built TCR beta cDNA with unique molecular identifiers.

The sample here was CD4+ T cells sorted from PBMCs, taken about 13 days after vaccination. The receptors stem from a man in his fifties who received an inactivated influenza vaccine.

This clonotype was counted a few times. CDR3 loop: CASSLAREARQFF. For the CDR3, the DNA is TGCGCCAGCAGCTTGGCCAGGGAGGCTCGGCAGTTCTTC. V and J are TRBV5-1 and TRBJ2-1, with a tentative D call TRBD2 (6 bases). The CDR3 consists of 13 residues. The V and J ends lost 0 bases and 12 bases respectively, with 13 bases between them. Germline V gene data show CDR1 as SGHRS and CDR2 as YFSETQ.

This clonotype has only a few counts. The chain joins TRBV29-1 to TRBJ2-3, with D tentatively TRBD1 or TRBD2 (5 bases each). Trimming left V 5 bases short and J 6 bases short, with 12 bases between. The CDR3 has 12 amino acids. Germline V CDR1 and CDR2: SQVTM, ANQGSEA. The CDR3 DNA reads as TGCAGCGTTAGACGGGACCTGGATACGCAGTATTTT. It encodes CSVRRDLDTQYF.

This clonotype turned up a few times. The chain links TRBV7-8 to TRBJ1-2; no clear D. Germline V gene sequence: CDR1 SGHVS, CDR2 FQNEAQ. V was shortened by 1 base and J by 8 bases, with 14 bases between the two germline ends. This CDR3 contains 14 residues. The CDR3 is CASSLEVLTRGYTF. As DNA, the CDR3 is TGTGCCAGCAGCTTAGAGGTCCTAACGAGGGGCTACACCTTC.

The chain joins TRBV11-3 to TRBJ2-1; 8 bases fit TRBD1. Germline loops: CDR1 SGHNT, CDR2 YENEEA. The CDR3 extends over 13 amino acids. With 4 bases clipped from V and 9 bases from J, the junction kept 5 bases outside the gene matches. The CDR3 protein is CASSSSTGGEQFF. The DNA for the CDR3 is TGTGCCAGCAGCTCTTCTACAGGGGGTGAGCAGTTCTTC. The full variable domain, with the rest looked up from reference TRBV11-3 and TRBJ2-1, is EAGVVQSPRYKIIEKKQPVAFWCNPISGHNTLYWYLQNLGQGPELLIRYENEEAVDDSQLPKDRFSAERLKGVDSTLKIQPAELGDSAVYLCASSSSTGGEQFFGPGTRLTVL.

The chain joins TRBV5-1 to TRBJ2-3; tentatively, D is TRBD2 (6 bases). Germline assignment: CDR1 SGHRS and CDR2 YFSETQ. The CDR3 totals 15 residues. Trimming removed 0 bases from V and 4 bases from J, with 12 bases in between. CDR3 nucleotide sequence: TGCGCCAGCAGCTTGGCGGACTACGTTGCAGATACGCAGTATTTT. Amino acid sequence: CASSLADYVADTQYF.

The chain recombines TRBV5-1 with TRBJ2-7; possibly TRBD2 for D (5 bases). The V gene's germline CDR1 is SGHRS and CDR2 YFSETQ. The CDR3 contains 14 residues. The V gene lost 0 bases and the J gene lost 3 bases, with 10 bases spanning the gap. The CDR3 sequence: CASSLDAGFYEQYF. As DNA, the CDR3 is TGCGCCAGCAGCTTGGATGCGGGCTTCTACGAGCAGTACTTC. The full variable domain, in which reference TRBV5-1 and TRBJ2-7 provide the parts outside the CDR3, is KAGVTQTPRYLIKTRGQQVTLSCSPISGHRSVSWYQQTPGQGLQFLFEYFSETQRNKGNFPGRFSGRQFSNSRSEMNVSTLELGDSALYLCASSLDAGFYEQYFGPGTRLTVT.

This clonotype was detected many times. V gene TRBV6-5 combines with J gene TRBJ2-3, with 7 bases identical to TRBD2. V was clipped by 0 bases and J by 2 bases; unmatched bases: 5. The germline V gene encodes CDR1 MNHEY and CDR2 SVGAGI. This CDR3 region has 16 residues. CDR3 in DNA: TGTGCCAGCAGTTACTCCCGGGGGGTGGTCACAGATACGCAGTATTTT. It translates to CASSYSRGVVTDTQYF.

This clonotype showed up just a few times. The gene calls are TRBV3-1 and TRBJ2-1; D unresolved. CDR1 and CDR2 (germline): LGHDT, YNNKEL (reference sequence). This CDR3 has 14 residues. The ends were cut back, 4 bases at V and 0 bases at J, with 7 bases in the middle. The DNA for the CDR3 is TGTGCCAGCAGCCGCAGGCCCTCCTACAATGAGCAGTTCTTC. Translating it yields CASSRRPSYNEQFF.

V gene TRBV7-2 combines with J gene TRBJ1-6, with D possibly matching TRBD1 (5 bases). Germline V gene lookup returns CDR1 SGHTA and CDR2 FQGNSA. The V end was cut by 5 bases, the J end by 7 bases, with 12 bases between. This CDR3 is 14 amino acids long. CDR3: CASSMGRGNSPLHF. The CDR3 bases are TGTGCCAGCAGCATGGGACGGGGGAATTCACCCCTCCACTTT.